These 19 T cell receptor beta chains were sequenced from one sample in a study of STAT5B mutations in CD4+ large granular lymphocyte leukemia. The assay was immunoSEQ multiplex PCR, and TCRdb's table has in-frame clones only and misses some. Of approximately 31,000 clones listed, approximately 69% were seen once; the top ten hold around 1%. The specimen was CD4+ T cells from blood buffy coats. The receptor source for this set is a human donor in good health.

The V call is TRBV4-3, the J call TRBJ2-7; 9 nucleotides line up with TRBD2. This CDR3 comprises 18 residues. In germline, CDR1 is LGHNA, CDR2 YSLEER. V lost 0 bases and J lost 0; bases outside the gene matches: 9. The CDR3 region has the DNA TGCGCCAGCAGCCAAGAGCTGTCTAGCGGGACCTACTCCTACGAGCAGTACTTC. This codes for CASSQELSSGTYSYEQYF.

The chain joins TRBV11-2 to TRBJ2-5; the D call may be TRBD1 or TRBD2 (5 bases each). Germline CDR1 and CDR2: SGHAT and FQNNGV. V gave up 0 bases and J gave up 2 bases, with 10 bases separating them. The CDR3 runs 15 residues. Here the CDR3 reads CASSLDLWGQETQYF. CDR3 sequence (DNA): TGTGCCAGCAGCTTAGATCTCTGGGGGCAAGAGACCCAGTACTTC.

The chain recombines TRBV7-3 with TRBJ1-2, with 7 bases identical to TRBD1. Germline V gene data show CDR1 as SGHTA and CDR2 as FQGTGA. The CDR3 is made up of 14 amino acids. Trimming at V came to 5 bases and at J to 7 bases, leaving 10 bases not matched to a gene. DNA for the CDR3: TGTGCCAGCAGCCCATTTGGACAGGCTGGTGGCTACACCTTC. Its translation is CASSPFGQAGGYTF. Based on the CDR3 plus reference TRBV7-3 and TRBJ1-2, the full variable domain is GAGVSQTPSNKVTEKGKYVELRCDPISGHTALYWYRQSLGQGPEFLIYFQGTGAADDSGLPNDRFFAVRPEGSVSTLKIQRTERGDSAVYLCASSPFGQAGGYTFGSGTRLTVV.

The DNA for the CDR3 is TGTGCCAGCAGTATTCCGGGACAGCGAGAAAAACTGTTTTTT. This sequence encodes CASSIPGQREKLFF. This chain connects TRBV28 to TRBJ1-4, with 7 bases lining up with TRBD1. The CDR3 runs to 14 residues. Germline-derived CDR1 and CDR2 are MDHEN and SYDVKM. Losses at the gene ends were 5 bases for V and 8 bases for J; bases not matched to a gene: 8.

The chain couples TRBV4-2 to TRBJ2-3, with 10 bases matching TRBD2. J lost 3 bases, V lost 2 bases, and 5 bases had no gene match. The CDR3 loop spans 16 amino acids. CDR1 is LGHNA, CDR2 YNFKEQ, per germline. Here the CDR3 reads CASSQTVLAGTDTQYF. In nucleotides, the CDR3 is TGTGCCAGCAGCCAAACCGTACTAGCGGGAACAGATACGCAGTATTTT.

The rearrangement uses TRBV2 and TRBJ2-2, with TRBD2 as a possible D gene (6 bases). V was shortened by 6 bases and J by 6 bases, with 29 bases between the two germline ends. This CDR3 comprises 19 residues. Germline CDR1 and CDR2: SNHLY and FYNNEI. The DNA of the CDR3 is TGTGCCAGCAGGGGGGGAGTTGAGGGACTGCGAGCATCTGCCGGGGAGCTGTTTTTT. Translated, it gives CASRGGVEGLRASAGELFF. The whole variable domain, filled in from reference TRBV2 and TRBJ2-2, reads EPEVTQTPSHQVTQMGQEVILRCVPISNHLYFYWYRQILGQKVEFLVSFYNNEISEKSEIFDDQFSVERPDGSNFTLKIRSTKLEDSAMYFCASRGGVEGLRASAGELFFGEGSRLTVL.

The chain is built from TRBV28 and TRBJ2-3; D remains unclear. The germline gives CDR1 MDHEN, CDR2 SYDVKM. The CDR3 consists of 12 residues. Trimming took off 3 bases at V and 0 bases at J, with 1 base between the two ends. DNA of the CDR3: TGTGCCAGCAGTTTCAGCACAGATACGCAGTATTTT. Translating gives CASSFSTDTQYF.

The V and J genes are TRBV6-1 and TRBJ1-1; 12 bases fit TRBD1. CDR1 MNHNS and CDR2 SASEGT come from the germline V gene. This CDR3 has 14 residues. V shed 6 bases and J 5 bases; nucleotides not matched to a gene: 4. In DNA, the CDR3 is TGTGCCAGCAGGGGACAGGGGGCGGAGACTGAAGCTTTCTTT. It translates to CASRGQGAETEAFF.

The V gene is TRBV29-1, the J gene TRBJ2-1; the D is unclear. CDR3 size: 11 residues. Trimming stripped 6 bases from V and 7 bases from J, with 10 bases between. Germline CDR1 SQVTM, CDR2 ANQGSEA. CDR3 DNA sequence: TGCAGCGTGTCCCTCGGGAATGAGCAGTTCTTC. It specifies CSVSLGNEQFF.

The gene calls are TRBV21-1 and TRBJ2-1. TRBV21-1 is marked as a pseudogene. This CDR3 region has 11 residues. For the CDR3, the DNA is TGTGCCAGCAGCAAAGACGATGAGCAGTTCTTC. This sequence encodes CASSKDDEQFF.

The gene calls are TRBV28 and TRBJ2-1, with D possibly TRBD2 on 5 matching bases. Trimming removed 3 bases from V and 0 bases from J, with 12 bases in between. The CDR3 contains 16 residues. Per germline, CDR1 MDHEN and CDR2 SYDVKM. CDR3 DNA sequence: TGTGCCAGCAGTTTGGGCGGGCTGAGCTCCTACAATGAGCAGTTCTTC. Translation gives CASSLGGLSSYNEQFF.

This clone was recorded only once. The J gene is TRBJ2-1, the V gene TRBV5-5; D is uncertain. Germline CDR1 reads SGHKS; CDR2 reads YYEKEE (reference sequence). Trimming took off 4 bases at V and 0 bases at J, with 5 bases between the two ends. The CDR3 runs to 13 residues. CDR3 residues: CASSQSSYNEQFF. The DNA for the CDR3 is TGTGCCAGCAGCCAAAGCTCCTACAATGAGCAGTTCTTC.

The chain joins TRBV6-1 to TRBJ1-1, with 7 bases lining up with TRBD1. In germline, CDR1 is MNHNS, CDR2 SASEGT. V shed 6 bases, J shed 4 bases, and the junction held 5 bases outside the gene matches. This CDR3 has 13 residues. The CDR3 spells CASSLDRRTEAFF. In DNA, the CDR3 is TGTGCCAGCAGCCTGGACAGGCGCACTGAAGCTTTCTTT.

The rearrangement links TRBV5-1 to TRBJ2-2; D is uncertain. The CDR3 has 12 amino acids. The germline CDR1 and CDR2 sequences are SGHRS and YFSETQ. V lost 10 bases and J lost 6, with 13 bases in between. CDR3 amino acids: CASQRGSGELFF. In DNA form, the CDR3 reads TGCGCCTCACAAAGAGGTTCCGGGGAGCTGTTTTTT.

This clone was picked up a small number of times. The chain combines TRBV19 with TRBJ2-2; D is possibly TRBD1 or TRBD2 (6 bases each). The CDR3 spans 16 residues. The ends were cut back, 3 bases at V and 3 bases at J, with 14 bases in the middle. Germline CDR1 LNHDA, CDR2 SQIVND (reference sequence). The DNA for the CDR3 is TGTGCCAGTAGTATTGCACTAGCAGGGGACACCGGGGAGCTGTTTTTT. Protein sequence: CASSIALAGDTGELFF.

The chain employs TRBV5-1 and TRBJ1-1; 7 positions match TRBD1. The germline CDR1 and CDR2 sequences are SGHRS and YFSETQ. There are 14 residues in the CDR3. The J segment lost 4 bases and the V segment lost 2 bases, leaving 5 bases of the junction unmatched. The CDR3 DNA reads as TGCGCCAGCAGCTTCGGCGCAGGGGGCACTGAAGCTTTCTTT. Protein product: CASSFGAGGTEAFF.

The chain has TRBV19 and TRBJ1-1, with a tentative D call TRBD1 (6 bases). This CDR3 has 13 residues. The germline gives CDR1 LNHDA, CDR2 SQIVND (reference sequence). The V gene lost 5 bases and the J gene lost 2 bases, with 9 bases spanning the gap. The CDR3 nucleotides read TGTGCCAGTAGTCAGGGGCGAAACACTGAAGCTTTCTTT. Its protein product is CASSQGRNTEAFF.

This sequence joins TRBV19 and TRBJ1-2; tentative D call: TRBD1 (5 bases). CDR1 is LNHDA and CDR2 is SQIVND in the germline V gene (reference sequence). Trimming left V 6 bases short and J 2 bases short, with 13 bases between. The CDR3 consists of 14 residues. CDR3 region: CASRRDSGNYGYTF. DNA of the CDR3: TGTGCCAGTAGGAGGGACTCGGGAAACTATGGCTACACCTTC.

V and J are TRBV7-2 and TRBJ2-7; the match to TRBD1 covers 12 bases. Per the germline V gene, CDR1 is SGHTA and CDR2 is FQGNSA. The length of the CDR3 is 15 residues. J gave up 5 bases and V 4 bases, and 6 bases lay outside the gene matches. CDR3 coding DNA: TGTGCCAGCAGCTGGACCGGGACAGGGGGCGACGAGCAGTACTTC. Protein product: CASSWTGTGGDEQYF. Complete variable domain (other parts from reference TRBV7-2 and TRBJ2-7): GAGVSQSPSNKVTEKGKDVELRCDPISGHTALYWYRQSLGQGLEFLIYFQGNSAPDKSGLPSDRFSAERTGGSVSTLTIQRTQQEDSAVYLCASSWTGTGGDEQYFGPGTRLTVT.